The table lists the clone carrying this TCR beta chain with many counts. What it binds is not known. This entry comes from a study of molecular identifiers for immune sequencing clone quantification. Study background: Four of five splits of RNA from approximately 22,000 or 94,000 naive CD8 cells were sequenced in replicates.

Whole-study results and caveats: Detection of one spiked Jurkat cell's TCR RNA reportedly worked in around 1 million naive cells.

In preparing bulk TCR libraries, previously described methods and listed TCR primers were used. TCRdb re-called the PCR reads with MiXCR, one entry per CDR3 protein. The data show about half a million distinct CDR3 sequences, around 23% seen once. The CDR3 is 13 amino acids. V gave up 0 bases and J gave up 2 bases, with 7 bases separating them. CDR1 is DFQATT, CDR2 SNEGSKA, per germline (reference sequence). Source material: naive CD8+ T cells from blood, with Jurkat cell RNA spiked in. Specified subset: FACS-sorted CD8+CD4-CCR7+CD45RA+ naive T cells. This receptor was taken from a human donor in good health. Some libraries in this study had Jurkat cell RNA spiked in. The V and J genes are TRBV20-1 and TRBJ1-1; no firm D call. CDR3 DNA sequence: TGCAGTGCTAGAGAAAAGGGCAACACTGAAGCTTTCTTT. This sequence encodes CSAREKGNTEAFF.